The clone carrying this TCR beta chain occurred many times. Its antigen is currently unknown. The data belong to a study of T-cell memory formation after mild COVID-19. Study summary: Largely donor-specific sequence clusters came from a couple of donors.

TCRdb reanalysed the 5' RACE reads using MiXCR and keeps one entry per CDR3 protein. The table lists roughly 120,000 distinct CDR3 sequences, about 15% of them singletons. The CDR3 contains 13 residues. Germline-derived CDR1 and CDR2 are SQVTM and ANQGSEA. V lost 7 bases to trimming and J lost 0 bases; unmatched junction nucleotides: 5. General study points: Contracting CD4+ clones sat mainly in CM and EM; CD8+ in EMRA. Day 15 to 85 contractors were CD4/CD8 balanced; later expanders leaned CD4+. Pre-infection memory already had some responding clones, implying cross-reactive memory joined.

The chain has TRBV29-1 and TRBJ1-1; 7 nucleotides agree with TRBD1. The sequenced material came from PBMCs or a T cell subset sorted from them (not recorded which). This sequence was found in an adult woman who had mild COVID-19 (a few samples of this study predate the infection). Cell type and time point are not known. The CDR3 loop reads CSASTGMNTEAFF. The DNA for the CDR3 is TGCAGCGCGTCGACAGGGATGAACACTGAAGCTTTCTTT.